Below, 20 T cell receptor beta chains from the same sample are listed, as sequenced in a study of T cells in Graves' hyperthyroidism and ophthalmopathy. What was amplified from RNA transcripts were TCR beta CDR3 regions. During a first-round RT-PCR of the TCR CDR3, the HTBI primer set was used. Using its own MiXCR run on the multiplex PCR reads, TCRdb lists one record per CDR3 protein. Here the sample spans around 690,000 distinct CDR3 sequences, 17% being singletons. The sample taken for sequencing was blood. These receptors all come from a man over 45 with Graves' hyperthyroidism.

The table lists this clonotype with many counts. V usage is TRBV12-3 or TRBV12-4 and J usage is TRBJ1-1; TRBD1 aligns across 7 bases. The V segment lost 6 bases and the J segment 10 bases; nucleotides outside the gene matches: 8. The CDR3 loop spans 12 amino acids. The CDR3 spells CASRSRQGGAFF. The CDR3 region has the DNA TGTGCCAGCAGATCCCGACAGGGTGGAGCTTTCTTT.

At least ten counts were recorded for this clonotype. This chain joins TRBV6-5 and TRBJ1-6, with D hard to call. Trimming left V 0 bases short and J 7 bases short, with 4 bases between. This CDR3 region has 13 residues. CDR1 is MNHEY, CDR2 SVGAGI, per germline. The CDR3 DNA reads TGTGCCAGCAGTTACTCCGGGAATTCACCCCTCCACTTT. Protein: CASSYSGNSPLHF.

The chain joins TRBV9 to TRBJ2-5; the D gene is possibly TRBD2 (7 bases). Trimming removed 0 bases at V and 5 bases at J, with 17 bases between. CDR3 length: 16 residues. Germline CDR1 is SGDLS and CDR2 is YYNGEE. CDR3 in amino acids: CASSVDPRGAGETQYF. CDR3 coding DNA: TGTGCCAGCAGCGTAGACCCACGGGGGGCCGGGGAGACCCAGTACTTC.

The chain joins TRBV11-2 to TRBJ2-3; D perhaps matches TRBD2 (5 bases). The CDR3 contains 18 residues. V gave up 1 base and J gave up 6 bases, with 23 bases separating them. The germline V gene encodes CDR1 SGHAT and CDR2 FQNNGV. The CDR3 nucleotides are TGTGCCAGCAGCTTAGGAGTGTTTGGCGGGCCCCGAACGGATACGCAGTATTTT. Translation gives CASSLGVFGGPRTDTQYF.

This clonotype was seen at least ten times. The chain uses TRBV18 and TRBJ2-7; 10 positions agree with TRBD1. The V gene end was trimmed by 3 bases and the J gene end by 3 bases; junction bases not matched to a gene: 8. The germline V gene encodes CDR1 KGHSH and CDR2 LQKENI. The length of the CDR3 is 16 residues. The CDR3 loop reads CASSPDRGRLLYEQYF. For the CDR3, the DNA is TGTGCCAGCTCACCTGACAGGGGGCGCTTACTCTACGAGCAGTACTTC.

The gene calls are TRBV6-5 and TRBJ2-5; 8 positions agree with TRBD2. The ends lost 4 bases at V and 5 bases at J; junction bases unmatched: 6. The CDR3 has 14 residues. Germline V gene sequence: CDR1 MNHEY, CDR2 SVGAGI. CDR3 residues: CASSFGGGWETQYF. The CDR3 nucleotides are TGTGCCAGCAGTTTCGGGGGGGGGTGGGAGACCCAGTACTTC.

This clonotype turned up a few times. The chain is built from TRBV7-9 and TRBJ2-3, with a weak D call TRBD2 (6 bases). The CDR3 contains 13 residues. Germline V gene data show CDR1 as SEHNR and CDR2 as FQNEAQ (reference sequence). V lost 5 bases and J 9 bases, leaving 15 bases between the germline ends. CDR3 sequence reads: CASSQTSKGTQYF. In DNA, the CDR3 is TGTGCCAGCAGCCAGACTAGTAAGGGCACGCAGTATTTT. The full variable domain, in which reference TRBV7-9 and TRBJ2-3 provide the parts outside the CDR3, is DTGVSQNPRHKITKRGQNVTFRCDPISEHNRLYWYRQTLGQGPEFLTYFQNEAQLEKSRLLSDRFSAERPKGSFSTLEIQRTEQGDSAMYLCASSQTSKGTQYFGPGTRLTVL.

This clonotype has more than one count but fewer than ten. This chain uses TRBV7-9 with TRBJ1-5, with a weak D call TRBD1 (5 bases). V was pared by 0 bases and J by 7 bases, with 10 bases between. This CDR3 comprises 14 residues. CDR1 and CDR2 (germline): SEHNR, FQNEAQ (reference sequence). The CDR3 sequence is CASSLATEGQPQHF. In nucleotides, the CDR3 is TGTGCCAGCAGCTTAGCGACGGAGGGGCAGCCCCAGCATTTT.

On this clonotype: A read error is possible here, since a much larger clone lies one base away. The chain joins TRBV28 to TRBJ2-1; 13 nucleotides line up with TRBD2. Germline CDR1 and CDR2: MDHEN and SYDVKM. This CDR3 has 14 amino acids. The DNA for the CDR3 is TGTGCCAGCAGTACTAGCGGGGGGGGGAATGGGCAGTTCTTC. Protein sequence: CASSTSGGGNGQFF.

This chain uses TRBV20-1 with TRBJ1-3; D not certain. This CDR3 region has 16 residues. CDR1 and CDR2 from the germline V gene are DFQATT and SNEGSKA (reference sequence). V lost 4 bases to trimming and J lost 0 bases, with 16 bases between them. The CDR3 loop is CSAMPETAVSGNTIYF. CDR3 sequence (DNA): TGCAGTGCTATGCCCGAAACAGCAGTCTCTGGAAACACCATATATTTT.

This clonotype was observed many times. The J gene is TRBJ2-7, the V gene TRBV29-1; TRBD2 matches at 7 bases. There are 11 residues in the CDR3. The V and J ends lost 6 bases and 6 bases, in that order; junction bases with no gene match: 5. Per the germline V gene, CDR1 is SQVTM and CDR2 is ANQGSEA. CDR3 region: CSVRSGGEQYF. The CDR3, as DNA: TGCAGCGTCAGGTCGGGGGGCGAGCAGTACTTC.

This clonotype was detected a few times. V usage is TRBV19 and J usage is TRBJ1-4, with a possible D match to TRBD1 (5 bases). This CDR3 has 14 residues. The germline CDR1 and CDR2 sequences are LNHDA and SQIVND (reference sequence). V lost 3 bases and J 2 bases, leaving 7 bases between the germline ends. CDR3 region: CASSMAGTNEKLFF. The DNA of the CDR3 is TGTGCCAGTAGTATGGCAGGGACTAATGAAAAACTGTTTTTT.

This clonotype was detected ten times or more. This chain connects TRBV2 to TRBJ1-5; TRBD1 agrees at 7 bases. Germline-derived CDR1 and CDR2 are SNHLY and FYNNEI. The CDR3 covers 14 residues. Losses at the gene ends were 4 bases for V and 4 bases for J; bases not matched to a gene: 4. CDR3 in DNA: TGTGCCAGCAGTGGGACAGGACAAAATCAGCCCCAGCATTTT. As protein: CASSGTGQNQPQHF.

This chain connects TRBV6-5 to TRBJ2-7, with 7 bases lining up with TRBD1. The germline V gene has CDR1 MNHEY and CDR2 SVGAGI. The V segment lost 5 bases and the J segment 3 bases; nucleotides outside the gene matches: 7. The CDR3 contains 14 residues. The CDR3 DNA reads TGTGCCAGCAGTAACCGGGACAGCTACTACGAGCAGTACTTC. Translating gives CASSNRDSYYEQYF.

The chain uses TRBV4-1 and TRBJ2-7, with 7 bases identical to TRBD2. This CDR3 is built from 16 residues. V gave up 4 bases and J gave up 3 bases; unmatched junction bases: 12. Germline CDR1 is MGHRA and CDR2 is YSYEKL. The CDR3 is CASSPGGRELHYEQYF. In DNA, the CDR3 is TGCGCCAGCAGCCCTGGAGGGCGGGAGCTCCACTACGAGCAGTACTTC.

The sample holds many counts of this clonotype. The J gene is TRBJ2-5, the V gene TRBV9; 7 bases are shared with TRBD1. V trimming: 4 bases; J trimming: 1 base; junction bases outside the gene matches: 10. Germline lookup yields CDR1 SGDLS and CDR2 YYNGEE. The CDR3 extends over 16 amino acids. In DNA form, the CDR3 reads TGTGCCAGCAGCACGTACAGGGGCCATTTCCAAGAGACCCAGTACTTC. It codes for CASSTYRGHFQETQYF.

This clonotype has a count of ten or more. The chain couples TRBV19 to TRBJ1-1; D possibly corresponds to TRBD1 (6 bases). Trimming left V 3 bases short and J 0 bases short, with 14 bases between. The germline V gene has CDR1 LNHDA and CDR2 SQIVND (reference sequence). The CDR3 extends over 16 amino acids. DNA of the CDR3: TGTGCCAGTAGTATCTTCCGGGACACCGTGAACACTGAAGCTTTCTTT. Encoded protein: CASSIFRDTVNTEAFF.

This sequence joins TRBV29-1 and TRBJ2-7; tentatively, D is TRBD2 (5 bases). Germline V gene lookup returns CDR1 SQVTM and CDR2 ANQGSEA. This CDR3 spans 14 amino acids. Between the trimmed V and J ends, which lost 7 bases and 0 bases, there was a span of 16 bases. CDR3 amino acids: CSARPTRGSYEQYF. The DNA of the CDR3 is TGCAGCGCCCGACCAACCCGGGGCTCCTACGAGCAGTACTTC.

The table lists this clonotype with many counts. The chain uses TRBV2 and TRBJ2-7; D remains unclear. There are 13 residues in the CDR3. The germline V gene encodes CDR1 SNHLY and CDR2 FYNNEI. Trimming left V 7 bases short and J 7 bases short, with 17 bases between. For the CDR3, the DNA is TGTGCCAGCACCAGGTCTTTGGTAAGGGAGCAGTACTTC. Its protein product is CASTRSLVREQYF.

This clonotype was observed a few times. V is TRBV28 and J is TRBJ1-1, with a possible D match to TRBD1 (5 bases). Trimming left V 4 bases short and J 4 bases short, with 10 bases between. CDR1 MDHEN and CDR2 SYDVKM come from the germline V gene. The CDR3 runs to 13 residues. The CDR3 nucleotides read TGTGCCAGCAGTTCTTGGAGGGGCACTGAAGCTTTCTTT. Translation: CASSSWRGTEAFF. The full variable domain, rest sourced from reference TRBV28 and TRBJ1-1, is DVKVTQSSRYLVKRTGEKVFLECVQDMDHENMFWYRQDPGLGLRLIYFSYDVKMKEKGDIPEGYSVSREKKERFSLILESASTNQTSMYLCASSSWRGTEAFFGQGTRLTVV.